The 9 T cell receptor beta chains below were found in one sample sequenced in a study of CD8 T cells in Susac syndrome. With random hexamers, reverse transcription was performed on roughly 0.45 to 1 ug of RNA. MiXCR, applied by TCRdb to the immunoSEQ multiplex PCR reads, yields one record per CDR3 protein. Found here are some 140,000 distinct CDR3 sequences, 85% to 95% of them singletons; the top ten hold roughly 0.2%. The sample consisted of CD8+ T cells from PBMCs. The receptors were gathered from a human donor with Susac syndrome.

This clonotype occurred a few times. The chain joins TRBV4-1 to TRBJ2-3; 9 nucleotides match TRBD1. Germline-derived CDR1 and CDR2 are MGHRA and YSYEKL. The junction had 4 bases not matched to a gene; V was cut back by 4 bases and J by 2 bases. This CDR3 contains 15 residues. This chain's CDR3 is CASSPTGGLTDTQYF. In nucleotides, the CDR3 is TGCGCCAGCAGCCCTACAGGGGGCCTCACAGATACGCAGTATTTT.

The chain is built from TRBV20-1 and TRBJ1-2, with TRBD1 as a possible D gene (6 bases). Germline V CDR1 and CDR2: DFQATT, SNEGSKA (reference sequence). V lost 5 bases, J lost 8 bases, and 18 bases lay in between. The CDR3 totals 13 residues. CDR3 DNA sequence: TGCAGTGCTGAAGGGGGGGGCATCCCGGGCTACACCTTC. Amino acids: CSAEGGGIPGYTF.

The chain couples TRBV24-1 to TRBJ1-2; D remains ambiguous. The CDR3 has 14 amino acids. Trimming pared 4 bases from V and 4 bases from J, leaving 12 bases between. Germline values: CDR1 KGHDR, CDR2 SFDVKD. This chain's CDR3 is CATSDPVEAYGYTF. The CDR3 DNA reads TGTGCCACCAGTGACCCCGTCGAAGCCTATGGCTACACCTTC.

This chain joins TRBV7-9 and TRBJ2-7; no reliable D call. CDR1 and CDR2 (germline): SEHNR, FQNEAQ (reference sequence). The ends were cut back, 7 bases at V and 2 bases at J, with 18 bases in the middle. The CDR3 is made up of 15 amino acids. In nucleotides, the CDR3 is TGTGCCAGCACCTCGGCCGCCCGCGGCGCCTACGAGCAGTACTTC. As protein: CASTSAARGAYEQYF.

The V call is TRBV2, the J call TRBJ2-3; 7 positions match TRBD2. J gave up 0 bases and V 10 bases, and 7 bases lay outside the gene matches. The CDR3 consists of 14 residues. Per the germline V gene, CDR1 is SNHLY and CDR2 is FYNNEI. For the CDR3, the DNA is TGTGCCATTTCTCGGGAGGCTAGCACAGATACGCAGTATTTT. It yields the protein CAISREASTDTQYF.

The chain combines TRBV9 with TRBJ2-1; a weak D match, TRBD2 (7 bases). The CDR3 is made up of 15 amino acids. The V and J ends lost 3 bases and 0 bases respectively, with 10 bases between them. Germline V lookup: CDR1 SGDLS, CDR2 YYNGEE. The CDR3 nucleotides are TGTGCCAGCAGCGAGGGAGGGGGCTCCTACAATGAGCAGTTCTTC. This gives the protein CASSEGGGSYNEQFF.

The chain links TRBV10-1 to TRBJ1-1, with unresolved D. The CDR3 length is 14 residues. Germline lookup yields CDR1 WNHNN and CDR2 SYGVQD (reference sequence). V lost 7 bases and J lost 0, with 12 bases in between. CDR3 nucleotides: TGCGCCAGCATCCCTGGGTGGGTGAACACTGAAGCTTTCTTT. Its protein is CASIPGWVNTEAFF.

The V and J genes are TRBV5-6 and TRBJ2-5; D perhaps matches TRBD1 (5 bases). The CDR3 covers 16 residues. The V end was cut by 0 bases, the J end by 4 bases, with 16 bases between. Germline V gene sequence: CDR1 SGHDT, CDR2 YYEEEE. The CDR3 coding sequence is TGTGCCAGCAGCTTGGCCCAAAGGGGCCCGGGAGAGACCCAGTACTTC. Its protein product is CASSLAQRGPGETQYF.

This chain joins TRBV11-2 and TRBJ2-1; the D is unclear. V was clipped by 4 bases and J by 5 bases, with 12 bases between them. The CDR3 spans 14 residues. Germline CDR1 is SGHAT and CDR2 is FQNNGV. CDR3 bases: TGTGCCAGCAGCTCAGCCCACTTTAACAATGAGCAGTTCTTC. This sequence encodes CASSSAHFNNEQFF. Complete variable domain (other parts from reference TRBV11-2 and TRBJ2-1): EAGVAQSPRYKIIEKRQSVAFWCNPISGHATLYWYQQILGQGPKLLIQFQNNGVVDDSQLPKDRFSAERLKGVDSTLKIQPAKLEDSAVYLCASSSAHFNNEQFFGPGTRLTVL.